A selection of T cell receptor beta chains follows, all from one sample in a study of tumor-infiltrating lymphocytes in primary liver carcinoma. Using its own MiXCR run on the multiplex PCR reads, TCRdb lists one record per CDR3 protein. The sample carries 300,000 to 350,000 distinct CDR3 sequences, nearly 60% recorded once. The sequencing sample was made of peripheral blood. The receptors stem from a woman aged 30 to 39 with primary liver carcinoma and hepatitis B virus infection. CDR3s include the opening cysteine and the closing phenylalanine or tryptophan. Fields, in order: clone size, J gene, D gene, V gene, CDR3 length, CDR3 protein, CDR3 DNA. A D gene is named only where the DNA matches it firmly. Part of the rows lack a size; the others show once, few, many or a class for expanded clones.

>few|TRBJ2-1|-|TRBV12-3/TRBV12-4|14
CASSPRGYGNEQFF
TGTGCCAGCAGCCCACGGGGGTACGGGAATGAGCAGTTCTTC
>many|TRBJ2-7|TRBD2|TRBV29-1|12
CSVGTSGYEQYF
TGCAGCGTCGGGACTAGCGGCTACGAGCAGTACTTC
>many|TRBJ1-1|-|TRBV12-3/TRBV12-4|15
CASRPRGTMNTEAFF
TGTGCCAGCAGACCCCGTGGTACCATGAACACTGAAGCTTTCTTT
>many|TRBJ1-5|TRBD1|TRBV6-5|15
CASSSGTGDHQPQHF
TGTGCCAGCAGCTCCGGGACAGGAGATCATCAGCCCCAGCATTTT
>-|TRBJ2-1|TRBD2|TRBV11-2|17
CGSRRGTSGYSYSEQFF
TGTGGCAGCAGGCGCGGGACTAGCGGGTATTCCTACAGTGAGCAGTTCTTC
>many|TRBJ1-6|-|TRBV10-1|10
CASSPKGSHF
TGCGCCAGCAGTCCGAAAGGTAGCCACTTT
>-|TRBJ2-3|TRBD2|TRBV7-9|17
CACSSGAASGTTDTQYF
TGTGCCTGCAGTTCTGGGGCGGCTAGCGGGACGACAGATACGCAGTATTTT
>-|TRBJ2-5|-|TRBV6-2/TRBV6-3|12
CASSPTEVTQCF
TGTGCCAGCTCCCCGACAGAAGTGACCCAGTGCTTC
>-|TRBJ1-2|-|TRBV7-9|18
CASSRRHGQKVSDYGYTF
TGTGCCAGCAGCCGGCGCCATGGACAGAAAGTTTCGGACTATGGCTACACCTTC
>once|TRBJ2-6|-|TRBV11-2|19
CASSLDLGRGLPGANILTF
TGTGCCAGCAGCTTAGATTTGGGCAGGGGATTGCCTGGGGCCAACATCCTGACCTTC
>-|TRBJ1-2|-|TRBV14|15
CASSQFGQRYYGYTF
TGTGCCAGCAGCCAATTCGGACAGAGATACTATGGCTACACCTTC
>-|TRBJ2-2|TRBD2|TRBV12-3/TRBV12-4|14
CASSLTSRSGEMFF
TGTGCCAGCAGCTTGACTAGCAGGTCCGGGGAGATGTTTTTT
>many|TRBJ1-6|-|TRBV12-3/TRBV12-4|13
CASSSSYNSPLHF
TGTGCCAGCAGTTCGAGTTATAATTCACCCCTCCACTTT
>-|TRBJ1-5|TRBD1|TRBV6-5|14
CASSQQGENQPQHF
TGTGCCAGCAGTCAACAGGGGGAGAATCAGCCCCAGCATTTT
>-|TRBJ2-3|-|TRBV30|13
CAWSVLGGDTQYF
TGTGCCTGGAGTGTACTCGGAGGAGATACGCAGTATTTT
>-|TRBJ2-1|-|TRBV28|14
CASIGGSQGGEQFF
TGTGCCAGCATAGGCGGGAGCCAGGGGGGCGAGCAGTTCTTC
>-|TRBJ1-4|-|TRBV5-5|14
CASSFEAVGEKLFF
TGTGCCAGCAGCTTCGAGGCAGTGGGCGAAAAACTGTTTTTT
>-|TRBJ2-5|-|TRBV29-1|12
CSVVLNFETQYF
TGCAGCGTTGTATTGAATTTCGAGACCCAGTACTTC
>-|TRBJ1-4|-|TRBV4-1|14
CASSQGHANEKLFF
TGCGCCAGCAGCCAAGGGCATGCTAATGAAAAACTGTTTTTT
>-|TRBJ2-3|-|TRBV5-6|14
CASNYRQSTDTQYF
TGTGCCAGCAACTATCGACAAAGCACAGATACGCAGTATTTT
>once|TRBJ2-5|-|TRBV6-5|15
CASSTRPTGQETQYF
TGTGCCAGCAGTACACGACCGACAGGTCAAGAGACCCAGTACTTC
>-|TRBJ2-7|TRBD2|TRBV28|14
CASRGGTKLAEKYF
TGTGCCAGCAGGGGAGGGACGAAACTAGCGGAGAAGTACTTC
>-|TRBJ2-1|TRBD2|TRBV12-3/TRBV12-4|15
CASSLSGTSGLEQLF
TGTGCCAGCAGCCTGTCTGGGACTAGTGGACTTGAGCAGCTCTTC
>few|TRBJ2-3|-|TRBV6-2/TRBV6-3|18
CASSYETGAGVSADTQYF
TGTGCCAGCAGTTACGAAACGGGGGCGGGAGTCTCGGCAGATACGCAGTATTTT
>-|TRBJ2-6|TRBD1|TRBV12-3/TRBV12-4|17
CASRDRGQTTGANVLTF
TGTGCCAGCAGGGACAGGGGGCAGACCACTGGGGCCAACGTCCTGACTTTC
>-|TRBJ2-1|-|TRBV4-1|14
CASSFDRLHNEQFF
TGCGCCAGCAGCTTTGACAGGCTCCACAATGAGCAGTTCTTC
>few|TRBJ1-2|TRBD1|TRBV5-6|14
CASIRTGGNYGYTF
TGTGCCAGCATCCGGACAGGGGGAAACTATGGCTACACCTTC
>-|TRBJ1-1|-|TRBV7-8|14
CASSLVSPDGFAFF
TGTGCCAGCAGCTTAGTTTCCCCCGATGGGTTCGCTTTCTTT
>-|TRBJ2-1|TRBD2|TRBV11-3|13
CASNLILASEQFF
TGTGCCAGCAACTTAATACTAGCGAGTGAGCAGTTCTTC
>many|TRBJ2-6|-|TRBV11-2|16
CASRKLGLAGANVLTF
TGTGCCAGCAGGAAACTGGGCTTGGCTGGGGCCAACGTCCTGACTTTC
>few|TRBJ2-1|TRBD1|TRBV6-6|18
CASSYPRILQGAYNEQFF
TGTGCCAGCAGTTACCCCAGAATTTTACAGGGGGCCTACAATGAGCAGTTCTTC